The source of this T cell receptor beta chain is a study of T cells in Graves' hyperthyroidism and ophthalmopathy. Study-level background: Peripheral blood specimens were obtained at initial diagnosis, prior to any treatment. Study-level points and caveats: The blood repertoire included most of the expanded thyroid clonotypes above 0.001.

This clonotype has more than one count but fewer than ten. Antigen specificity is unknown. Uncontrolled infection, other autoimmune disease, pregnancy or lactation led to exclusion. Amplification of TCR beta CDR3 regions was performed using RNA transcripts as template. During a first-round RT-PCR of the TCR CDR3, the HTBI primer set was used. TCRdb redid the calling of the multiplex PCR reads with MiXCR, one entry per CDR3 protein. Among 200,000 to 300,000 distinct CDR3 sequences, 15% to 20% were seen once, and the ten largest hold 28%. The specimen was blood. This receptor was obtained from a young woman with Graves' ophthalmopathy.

The CDR3 DNA reads as TGCGCCAGCAGCCAAGGACAGCAAGAGACCCAGTACTTC. Its translation is CASSQGQQETQYF. This chain links TRBV4-1 with TRBJ2-5, with D perhaps TRBD1 (5 bases). The germline V and J ends were trimmed by 1 base and 2 bases, with 5 bases remaining between them. The length of the CDR3 is 13 residues. Germline V gives CDR1 MGHRA, CDR2 YSYEKL.